One and the same sample provided the 18 T cell receptor beta chains below, sequenced in a study of T cell responses to AZD1222 COVID-19 vaccine. Data came from immunoSEQ multiplex PCR; TCRdb stores just in-frame clones and leaves some out. This sample has about 130,000 clones, with approximately 90% found just once. Here the sequenced sample was peripheral blood, taken on day 0 of AZD1222 vaccination. The receptor source for this set is an adult in good health.

The rearrangement links TRBV19 to TRBJ1-2; the D gene is possibly TRBD1 (5 bases). Germline CDR1 reads LNHDA; CDR2 reads SQIVND (reference sequence). Trimming took 6 bases from V and 5 from J, leaving 13 bases between them. The CDR3 sequence is 13 residues long. The CDR3 sequence: CASSTGWEYGYTF. As DNA, the CDR3 is TGTGCCAGTAGCACAGGTTGGGAATATGGCTACACCTTC.

The chain employs TRBV27 and TRBJ1-2; TRBD1 is a possible D gene (5 bases). The CDR3 spans 15 residues. Trimming cost V 4 bases and J 3 bases, with 15 bases left between them. From germline, CDR1 is MNHEY and CDR2 SMNVEV (reference sequence). Written as DNA, the CDR3 is TGTGCCAGCAGTTCGCTTTCTCAGGGCCACTATGGCTACACCTTC. It yields the protein CASSSLSQGHYGYTF.

The CDR3 DNA is TGTGCCACCAGCAGGACTAGCGGGAACGTCTACGAGCAGTACTTC. Translation gives CATSRTSGNVYEQYF. The chain couples TRBV15 to TRBJ2-7; 11 bases agree with TRBD2. J gave up 3 bases and V 3 bases, and 4 bases lay outside the gene matches. This CDR3 spans 15 amino acids. Per the germline V gene, CDR1 is LNHNV and CDR2 is YYDKDF (reference sequence).

This clone was observed once. The chain joins TRBV6-5 to TRBJ1-2, with D perhaps TRBD1 (5 bases). The CDR3 covers 16 residues. Trimming removed 2 bases from V and 0 bases from J, with 13 bases in between. Germline V gene sequence: CDR1 MNHEY, CDR2 SVGAGI. The CDR3 protein is CASSYASGRTNYGYTF. The CDR3 DNA reads as TGTGCCAGCAGTTACGCATCGGGACGGACTAACTATGGCTACACCTTC.

This clone has only one observation. V gene TRBV7-8 combines with J gene TRBJ2-1; no definite D call. The germline V and J ends were trimmed by 1 base and 6 bases, with 4 bases remaining between them. The CDR3 covers 12 residues. CDR1 and CDR2 (germline): SGHVS, FQNEAQ. CDR3 amino acids: CASSLVGNEQFF. DNA of the CDR3: TGTGCCAGCAGCTTAGTGGGCAATGAGCAGTTCTTC.

V usage is TRBV20-1 and J usage is TRBJ2-3, with no clear D. Germline CDR1 reads DFQATT; CDR2 reads SNEGSKA (reference sequence). V was trimmed by 3 bases and J by 3 bases, leaving 7 bases between them. The CDR3 spans 12 residues. The CDR3 nucleotides read TGCAGTGCTAGTGGTCGAACAGATACGCAGTATTTT. It is translated as CSASGRTDTQYF.

The J gene is TRBJ1-2, the V gene TRBV9; TRBD1 is a possible D gene (5 bases). Trimming took off 3 bases at V and 4 bases at J, with 19 bases between the two ends. The CDR3 contains 16 residues. Germline V lookup: CDR1 SGDLS, CDR2 YYNGEE. The CDR3 loop is CASSDPGTQVLYGYTF. The CDR3 coding sequence is TGTGCCAGCAGCGACCCTGGGACGCAGGTTCTCTATGGCTACACCTTC.

The rearrangement uses TRBV3-1 (or the pseudogene TRBV3-2) and TRBJ1-1, with 9 bases fitting TRBD1. CDR1 is LGHDT, CDR2 YNNKEL, per germline (reference sequence). The V and J ends lost 4 bases and 9 bases, in that order; junction bases with no gene match: 6. This CDR3 region has 13 residues. This CDR3 is CASSPNGQGKAFF. The DNA of the CDR3 is TGTGCCAGCAGCCCCAACGGACAGGGGAAAGCTTTCTTT.

The chain employs TRBV5-1 and TRBJ2-7; TRBD1 matches at 7 bases. This CDR3 region has 14 residues. Germline CDR1 and CDR2: SGHRS and YFSETQ. V dropped 0 bases and J dropped 5; count of bases not matched to a gene: 5. The CDR3 bases are TGCGCCAGCAGCTTGGTTCACAGGGGCCACGAGCAGTACTTC. It translates to CASSLVHRGHEQYF.

The V call is TRBV18, the J call TRBJ2-5; maybe TRBD1 (5 bases). The V end lost 1 base, the J end lost 4 bases, and 10 bases lay between the germline ends. Germline CDR1 and CDR2: KGHSH and LQKENI. This CDR3 is built from 14 residues. In nucleotides, the CDR3 is TGTGCCAGCTCACCACTGACAGAAGGAGAGACCCAGTACTTC. Translating it yields CASSPLTEGETQYF. Full variable domain (missing parts from reference TRBV18 and TRBJ2-5): NAGVMQNPRHLVRRRGQEARLRCSPMKGHSHVYWYRQLPEEGLKFMVYLQKENIIDESGMPKERFSAEFPKEGPSILRIQQVVRGDSAAYFCASSPLTEGETQYFGPGTRLLVL.

The chain joins TRBV19 to TRBJ1-5; D call uncertain. The V end was cut by 6 bases, the J end by 0 bases, with 15 bases between. This CDR3 spans 16 amino acids. In germline, CDR1 is LNHDA, CDR2 SQIVND (reference sequence). Here the CDR3 reads CASREVGSPSNQPQHF. The CDR3 nucleotides read TGTGCCAGTAGGGAAGTAGGCAGTCCTAGCAATCAGCCCCAGCATTTT. The complete variable domain, with remaining parts taken from reference TRBV19 and TRBJ1-5, reads DGGITQSPKYLFRKEGQNVTLSCEQNLNHDAMYWYRQDPGQGLRLIYYSQIVNDFQKGDIAEGYSVSREKKESFPLTVTSAQKNPTAFYLCASREVGSPSNQPQHFGDGTRLSIL.

The CDR3: CASILTGNYGYTF. For the CDR3, the DNA is TGTGCCAGCATTTTAACAGGGAACTATGGCTACACCTTC. The rearrangement links TRBV2 to TRBJ1-2; possibly TRBD1 for D (6 bases). V shed 7 bases and J shed 2 bases, with 11 bases lying between them. Looked up from germline, CDR1 is SNHLY and CDR2 is FYNNEI. The CDR3 spans 13 residues.

The rearrangement uses TRBV5-1 and TRBJ2-1; 9 bases line up with TRBD2. The CDR3 length is 15 residues. Germline V gene data show CDR1 as SGHRS and CDR2 as YFSETQ. The V segment lost 0 bases and the J segment 8 bases; nucleotides outside the gene matches: 6. DNA for the CDR3: TGCGCCAGCAGCTTGGCTGCGGGAGGGCGGGATGAGCAGTTCTTC. It yields the protein CASSLAAGGRDEQFF.

The chain employs TRBV15 and TRBJ1-2; maybe TRBD1 (5 bases). CDR1 LNHNV and CDR2 YYDKDF come from the germline V gene (reference sequence). The CDR3 contains 15 residues. Trimming cost V 2 bases and J 2 bases, with 12 bases left between them. As DNA, the CDR3 is TGTGCCACCAGCAGACCGGACGGGGCGAACTATGGCTACACCTTC. Translation: CATSRPDGANYGYTF.

The rearrangement links TRBV7-2 to TRBJ1-3; D unresolved. Trimming left V 4 bases short and J 5 bases short, with 12 bases between. Germline lookup yields CDR1 SGHTA and CDR2 FQGNSA. This CDR3 region has 14 residues. The CDR3 bases are TGTGCCAGCAGCTCCTCCGGGGATCGAAACACCATATATTTT. Amino acid sequence: CASSSSGDRNTIYF.

This sequence joins TRBV9 and TRBJ1-2, with 7 bases matching TRBD1. V lost 0 bases, J lost 6 bases, and 5 bases stayed unmatched. CDR1 SGDLS and CDR2 YYNGEE come from the germline V gene. The CDR3 consists of 14 residues. The CDR3: CASSVGQGVNGYTF. The CDR3 DNA sequence: TGTGCCAGCAGCGTAGGACAGGGAGTAAATGGCTACACCTTC.

There are a few counts of this clone. The V and J genes are TRBV28 and TRBJ1-2; TRBD1 agrees at 9 bases. The ends lost 5 bases at V and 4 bases at J; junction bases unmatched: 11. This CDR3 comprises 16 residues. Germline V gives CDR1 MDHEN, CDR2 SYDVKM. The CDR3 DNA is TGTGCCAGCAGTCTCGAGGGGACAGGGTATGGCTATGGCTACACCTTC. As protein: CASSLEGTGYGYGYTF.

The chain combines TRBV24-1 with TRBJ2-1, with D perhaps matching TRBD2 (6 bases). Per the germline V gene, CDR1 is KGHDR and CDR2 is SFDVKD. V was shortened by 1 base and J by 11 bases, with 11 bases between the two germline ends. The CDR3 has 13 residues. The CDR3 bases are TGTGCCACCAGTGATTTCCTGCGGGGCAAGCAGTTCTTC. It specifies CATSDFLRGKQFF.